The 7 T cell receptor beta chains in this list originate from one sample, sequenced in a study of cytotoxic CD8 clonotypes in ibrutinib-treated CLL. Here immunoSEQ multiplex PCR was the method, and the copy in TCRdb shows in-frame clones only, minus some. The sample includes 65,000 to 95,000 clones, 70% to 90% of them seen just once. The sample was PBMCs, taken before ibrutinib treatment. Every receptor here comes from a human donor with chronic lymphocytic leukemia.

This clone was seen a single time. The CDR3 nucleotides are TGCGCCAGCAGCTTGGCCTCGGACAGGGAAGCTTTCTTT. Amino acids: CASSLASDREAFF. The chain links TRBV5-1 to TRBJ1-1, with TRBD1 identical over 7 bases. V lost 0 bases to trimming and J lost 8 bases; unmatched junction nucleotides: 4. This CDR3 comprises 13 residues. The germline gives CDR1 SGHRS, CDR2 YFSETQ.

The rearrangement links TRBV27 to TRBJ1-1, with 7 bases aligning to TRBD1. The V segment lost 2 bases and the J segment 2 bases; nucleotides outside the gene matches: 5. Germline V CDR1 and CDR2: MNHEY, SMNVEV (reference sequence). The CDR3 sequence is 15 residues long. CDR3 nucleotide sequence: TGTGCCAGCAGTTTAGGGGGGACAGTAAACACTGAAGCTTTCTTT. This sequence encodes CASSLGGTVNTEAFF.

The V gene is TRBV19, the J gene TRBJ2-7, with 8 bases lining up with TRBD1. The CDR3 runs 14 residues. Germline lookup yields CDR1 LNHDA and CDR2 SQIVND (reference sequence). V shed 6 bases and J 4 bases; nucleotides not matched to a gene: 8. The CDR3 here is CASRQNRGAYEQYF. Here the CDR3 DNA reads TGTGCCAGTAGGCAGAACAGGGGGGCGTACGAGCAGTACTTC.

This chain connects TRBV2 to TRBJ1-3; D is unresolved. The CDR3 spans 14 residues. Per germline, CDR1 SNHLY and CDR2 FYNNEI. V was clipped by 9 bases and J by 0 bases, with 12 bases between them. The CDR3 is CASIRAGSGNTIYF. CDR3 in DNA: TGTGCCAGTATTCGGGCGGGCTCTGGAAACACCATATATTTT.

This sequence joins TRBV9 and TRBJ2-7; 7 bases are a match to TRBD2. The J segment lost 6 bases and the V segment lost 0 bases, leaving 15 bases of the junction unmatched. This CDR3 region has 17 residues. The germline V gene encodes CDR1 SGDLS and CDR2 YYNGEE. CDR3 amino acids: CASSVGGGAGDFSEQYF. For the CDR3, the DNA is TGTGCCAGCAGCGTAGGAGGAGGGGCGGGAGATTTTTCCGAGCAGTACTTC. Full variable domain (rest looked up from reference TRBV9 and TRBJ2-7): DSGVTQTPKHLITATGQRVTLRCSPRSGDLSVYWYQQSLDQGLQFLIQYYNGEERAKGNILERFSAQQFPDLHSELNLSSLELGDSALYFCASSVGGGAGDFSEQYFGPGTRLTVT.

The sample holds a few counts of this clone. This rearrangement joins TRBV10-3 to TRBJ1-1; D perhaps matches TRBD1 (5 bases). The CDR3 length is 17 residues. V dropped 4 bases and J dropped 6 bases, with 24 bases sitting between them. The V gene's germline CDR1 is ENHRY and CDR2 SYGVKD. The DNA of the CDR3 is TGTGCCATCAGTGGTCGACTTGGAGAGGGGCCGCGGGCTGAAGCTTTCTTT. This gives the protein CAISGRLGEGPRAEAFF.

Only a few counts were recorded for this clone. The chain employs TRBV7-3 and TRBJ2-3; possibly TRBD2 for D (5 bases). Trimming removed 3 bases at V and 2 bases at J, with 15 bases between. This CDR3 has 16 amino acids. Germline V gene sequence: CDR1 SGHTA, CDR2 FQGTGA. As DNA, the CDR3 is TGTGCCAGCAGCTTTGGACTGAGGGCCGTCACAGATACGCAGTATTTT. Translation gives CASSFGLRAVTDTQYF.